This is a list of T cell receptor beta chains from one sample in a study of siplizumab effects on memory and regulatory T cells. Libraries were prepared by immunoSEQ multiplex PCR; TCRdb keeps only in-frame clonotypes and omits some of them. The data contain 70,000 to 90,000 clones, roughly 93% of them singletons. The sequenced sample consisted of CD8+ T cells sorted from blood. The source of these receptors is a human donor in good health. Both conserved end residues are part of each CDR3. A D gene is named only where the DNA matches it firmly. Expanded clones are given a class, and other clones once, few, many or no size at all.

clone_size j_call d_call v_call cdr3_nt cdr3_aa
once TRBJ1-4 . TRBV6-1 TGTGCCAGCAGTGAAGAGGGGCCGTTCGAAAAACTGTTTTTT CASSEEGPFEKLFF
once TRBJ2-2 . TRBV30 TGTGCCTCGTGGCCGGTCAACACCGGGGAGCTGTTTTTT CASWPVNTGELFF
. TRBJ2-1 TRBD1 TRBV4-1 TGCGCCAGCAGCGAAAAACAGGGGGCGGACGAGCAGTTCTTC CASSEKQGADEQFF
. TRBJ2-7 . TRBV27 TGTGCCAGCAGTTTAGGGGCGTACCCCTCCTACGAGCAGTACTTC CASSLGAYPSYEQYF
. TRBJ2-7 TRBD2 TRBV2 TGTGCCAGCAGTGTAGTAGCGGGGGCCCTCTCCTACGAGCAGTACTTC CASSVVAGALSYEQYF
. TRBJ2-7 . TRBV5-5 TGTGCCAGCAGCTTGCAGGAGAACGAGCAGTACTTC CASSLQENEQYF
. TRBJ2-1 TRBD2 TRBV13 TGTGCCAGCAGCTTAGTCCTAGCGGGGGGACGGCTGGACAATGAGCAGTTCTTC CASSLVLAGGRLDNEQFF
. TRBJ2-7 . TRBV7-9 TGTGCCAGCAGCCGGGTCACGACCGGCTACGAGCAGTACTTC CASSRVTTGYEQYF
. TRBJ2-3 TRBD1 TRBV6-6 TGTGCCAGCAGTGGCCGGGACAGGGGGACAGATACGCAGTATTTT CASSGRDRGTDTQYF
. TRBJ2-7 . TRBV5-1 TGCGCCAGCAGCCCTTCCTTGGGCTCCTACGAGCAGTACTTC CASSPSLGSYEQYF
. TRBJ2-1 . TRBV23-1 TGCGCCAGCAGTCGGAGCCAGGGGTTCGATGAGCAGTTCTTC CASSRSQGFDEQFF
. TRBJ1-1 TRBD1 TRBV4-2 TGTGCCAGCAGCCAAGAGACAGGGGGTCTGGGGACTGAAGCTTTCTTT CASSQETGGLGTEAFF
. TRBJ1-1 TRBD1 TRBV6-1 TGTGCCAGCAGTGAAATTGAAGGGACAGGGGACACTGAAGCTTTCTTT CASSEIEGTGDTEAFF
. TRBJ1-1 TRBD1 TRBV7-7 TGTGCCAGCCCAAGGACAGGGGGGAACACTGAAGCTTTCTTT CASPRTGGNTEAFF
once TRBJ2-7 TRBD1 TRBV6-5 TGTGCCAGCAGTTACGGGACAGGGGAGTACGAGCAGTACTTC CASSYGTGEYEQYF
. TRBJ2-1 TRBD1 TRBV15 TGTGCCACCAGCACCTCGGACAGGAGGAATGAGCAGTTCTTC CATSTSDRRNEQFF
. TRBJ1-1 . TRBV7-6 TGTGCCAGCAGCACGGCAGAGTGGACTGAAGCTTTCTTT CASSTAEWTEAFF
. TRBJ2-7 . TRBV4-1 TGCGCCAGCGGCCGGGACACGGATTCCTACGAGCAGTACTTC CASGRDTDSYEQYF
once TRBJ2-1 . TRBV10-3 TGTGCCATCAGTGCCTGGAACAATGAGCAGTTCTTC CAISAWNNEQFF
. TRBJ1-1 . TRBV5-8 TGTGCCAGCAGGGTACGTCTACAGGTAGAGGACACTGAAGCTTTCTTT CASRVRLQVEDTEAFF
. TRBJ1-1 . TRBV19 TGTGCCAGTAGTATACGGGGGGAAGCTTTCTTT CASSIRGEAFF
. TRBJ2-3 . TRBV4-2 TGTGCCAGCAGCCAAGACGGGTCGGGGGGCCTCGGTACGCAGTATTTT CASSQDGSGGLGTQYF
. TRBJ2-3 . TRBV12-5 TGTGCTAGTGGTTTGCACCCCACCTTACACCTCACAGATACGCAGTATTTT CASGLHPTLHLTDTQYF
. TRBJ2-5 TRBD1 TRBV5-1 TGCGCCAGCAGTCTTGGACAGGGGAGAGAGACCCAGTACTTC CASSLGQGRETQYF
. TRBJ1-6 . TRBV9 TGTGCCAGCAGTCCCGGCCCTATAGGGTCACCCCTCCACTTT CASSPGPIGSPLHF
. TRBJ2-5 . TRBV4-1 TGCGCCAGCAGCCAAGTAGTCACCGGGTCCTTGTACTTC CASSQVVTGSLYF
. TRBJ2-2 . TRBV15 TGTGCCACTTCGGGTACCGAGACACCCCACGGGGAGCTGTTTTTT CATSGTETPHGELFF
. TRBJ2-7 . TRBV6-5 TGTGCCAGCAGTTACGGGGGGTGGCAGGGAGGCGACGAGCAGTACTTC CASSYGGWQGGDEQYF
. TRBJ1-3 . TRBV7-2 TGTGCCAGCAGCTTAGAATCGTCAGGGTACGGAAACACCATATATTTT CASSLESSGYGNTIYF
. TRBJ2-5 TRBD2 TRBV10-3 TGTGCCATCAGTGAGGGGACTAGCGGTCAAGGGGAGACCCAGTACTTC CAISEGTSGQGETQYF
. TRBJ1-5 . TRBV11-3 TGTGCCAGCAGCTTGCGCAGGGGAAGGGGCAATCAGCCCCAGCATTTT CASSLRRGRGNQPQHF
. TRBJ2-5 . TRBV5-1 TGCGCCAGCAGCCCGGTCGGCGGACTCCTATCCCAAGAGACCCAGTACTTC CASSPVGGLLSQETQYF
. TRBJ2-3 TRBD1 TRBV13 TGTGCCAGCAGCTGGGGACAGGGAACAGATACGCAGTATTTT CASSWGQGTDTQYF
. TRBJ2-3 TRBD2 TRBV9 TGTGCCAGCAGGGCCTTGGGGCGTTCGGTAGCGGGGAACGAGGATACGCAGTATTTT CASRALGRSVAGNEDTQYF
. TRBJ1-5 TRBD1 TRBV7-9 TGTGCCAGCAGCTTACCTGGGACAGACCTTCAGCCCCAGCATTTT CASSLPGTDLQPQHF
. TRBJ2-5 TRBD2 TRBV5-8 TGTTCCCGGCGGGGGGCCTGGGAGACCCAGTACTTC CSRRGAWETQYF
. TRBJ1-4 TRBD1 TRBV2 TGTGCCAGCGGAGGACAGGCGAGTAATGAAAAACTGTTTTTT CASGGQASNEKLFF
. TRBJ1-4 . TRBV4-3 TGCGCCAGCAGCCAAGAAGTCGGGTCCACTAATGAAAAACTGTTTTTT CASSQEVGSTNEKLFF
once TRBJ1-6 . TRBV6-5 TGTGCCAGCAGTTACGGTCAGAGTTCACCCCTCCACTTT CASSYGQSSPLHF
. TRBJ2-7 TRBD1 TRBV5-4 TGTGCCAGCAGCGGAGGACAGGGCCAAAGCTCCTACGAGCAGTACTTC CASSGGQGQSSYEQYF
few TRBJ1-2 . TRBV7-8 TGTGCCAGCAGCTTAGCACGCGGGAATGGCTACACCTTC CASSLARGNGYTF
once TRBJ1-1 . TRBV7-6 TGTGCCAGCAGCCCCCAGGACAGCACCCCCACTGAAGCTTTCTTT CASSPQDSTPTEAFF